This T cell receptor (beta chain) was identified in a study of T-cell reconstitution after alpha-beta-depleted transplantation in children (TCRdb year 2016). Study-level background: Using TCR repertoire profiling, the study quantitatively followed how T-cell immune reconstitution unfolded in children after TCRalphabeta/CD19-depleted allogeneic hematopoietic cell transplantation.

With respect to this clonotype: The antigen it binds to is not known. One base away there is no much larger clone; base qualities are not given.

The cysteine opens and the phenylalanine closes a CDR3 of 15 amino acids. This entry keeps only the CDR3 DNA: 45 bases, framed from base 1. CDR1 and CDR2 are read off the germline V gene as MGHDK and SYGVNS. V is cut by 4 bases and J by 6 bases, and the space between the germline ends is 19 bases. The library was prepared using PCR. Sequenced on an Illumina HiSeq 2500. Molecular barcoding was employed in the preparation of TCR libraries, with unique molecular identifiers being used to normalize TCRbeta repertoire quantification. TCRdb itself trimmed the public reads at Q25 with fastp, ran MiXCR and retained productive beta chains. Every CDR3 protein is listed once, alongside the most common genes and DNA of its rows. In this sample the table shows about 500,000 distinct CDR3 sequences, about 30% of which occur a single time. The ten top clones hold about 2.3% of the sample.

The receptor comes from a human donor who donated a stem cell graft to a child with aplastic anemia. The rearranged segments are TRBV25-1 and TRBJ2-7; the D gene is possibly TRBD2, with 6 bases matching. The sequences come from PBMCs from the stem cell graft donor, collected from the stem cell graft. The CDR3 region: CASSAMVEAGGEQYF. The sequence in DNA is TGTGCCAGCAGTGCCATGGTCGAGGCCGGGGGCGAGCAGTACTTC.